At least ten counts were recorded for the clone carrying this TCR beta chain. The antigen is unknown. V shed 1 base and J 3 bases; nucleotides not matched to a gene: 4. This CDR3 has 17 amino acids. The germline V gene has CDR1 SGHTA and CDR2 FQGNSA. These data originate in a study of T-cell reconstitution after alpha-beta-depleted transplantation in children. Study observations and caveats: One year after transplant, T-cell counts and diversity came mostly from newly produced T cells.

The TCRbeta library incorporated unique molecular identifiers. MiXCR, applied by TCRdb to the PCR reads, yields one record per CDR3 protein. The sample carries about 300,000 distinct CDR3 sequences, over 9% recorded once. The chain links TRBV7-2 to TRBJ2-2; TRBD1 agrees at 11 bases. The receptor was isolated from a boy younger than two with acute myeloid leukemia, due to receive a stem cell transplant. Specimen: PBMCs, collected before TCRalphabeta/CD19-depleted stem cell transplant. Written as DNA, the CDR3 is TGTGCCAGCAGCTTAGGGGGGACAGGGGGGTACACCGGGGAGCTGTTTTTT. Translating it yields CASSLGGTGGYTGELFF.